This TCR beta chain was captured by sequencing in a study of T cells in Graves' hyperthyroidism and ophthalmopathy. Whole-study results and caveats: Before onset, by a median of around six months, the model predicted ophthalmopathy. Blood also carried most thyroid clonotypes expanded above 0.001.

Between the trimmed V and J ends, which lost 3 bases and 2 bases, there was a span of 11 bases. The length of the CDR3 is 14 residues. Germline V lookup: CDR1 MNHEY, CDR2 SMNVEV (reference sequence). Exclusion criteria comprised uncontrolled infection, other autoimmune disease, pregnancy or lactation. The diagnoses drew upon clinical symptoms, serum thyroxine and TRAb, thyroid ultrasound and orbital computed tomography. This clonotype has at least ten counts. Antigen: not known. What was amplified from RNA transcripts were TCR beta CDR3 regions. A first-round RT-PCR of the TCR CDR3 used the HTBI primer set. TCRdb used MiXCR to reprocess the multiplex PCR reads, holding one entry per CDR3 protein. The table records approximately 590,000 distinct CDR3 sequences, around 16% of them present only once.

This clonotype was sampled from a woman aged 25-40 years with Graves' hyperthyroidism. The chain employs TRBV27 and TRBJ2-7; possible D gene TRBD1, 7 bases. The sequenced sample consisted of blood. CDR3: CASSFDREAYEQYF. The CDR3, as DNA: TGTGCCAGCAGTTTTGACAGGGAGGCCTACGAGCAGTACTTC.